The T cell receptor beta chain under discussion was sequenced for a study of blood T cells in healthy people across ages. Looking at the study overall: Capturing about one barcoded beta molecule per two T cells was achieved by template switching.

RNA extraction gave at least 6 micrograms of total RNA per sample. It was with a sample-barcoded 5' primer and a J-beta primer mix that a second PCR of roughly 7 to 12 cycles was run. In TCRdb, the 5' RACE reads were re-called with MiXCR into one record per CDR3 protein. The repertoire has approximately 850,000 distinct CDR3 sequences, under 45% of them found once; the top ten carry around 21%. This TCR was sampled from a man in his 60s in good health. Sequenced material: blood.

The CDR3 sequence: CASSRGSYYEQYF. CDR3 DNA sequence: TGTGCCAGCAGCCGCGGGAGTTACTACGAGCAGTACTTC. The chain carries TRBV27 and TRBJ2-7; TRBD2 matches 7 bases. Trimming took 6 bases from V and 3 from J; bases not matched to a gene: 5. This CDR3 has 13 amino acids. Germline loops: CDR1 MNHEY, CDR2 SMNVEV (reference sequence).